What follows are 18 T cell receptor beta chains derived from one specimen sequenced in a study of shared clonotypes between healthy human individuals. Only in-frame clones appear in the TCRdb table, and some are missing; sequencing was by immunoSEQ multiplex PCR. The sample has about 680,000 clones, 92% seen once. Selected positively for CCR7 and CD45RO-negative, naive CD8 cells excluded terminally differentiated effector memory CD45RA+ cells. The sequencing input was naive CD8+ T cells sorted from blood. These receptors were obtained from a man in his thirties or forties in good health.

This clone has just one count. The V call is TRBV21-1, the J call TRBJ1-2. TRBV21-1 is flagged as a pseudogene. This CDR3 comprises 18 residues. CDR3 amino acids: CASSSSRREARTNYGYTF. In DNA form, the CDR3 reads TGTGCCAGCAGCTCCTCGAGGAGGGAAGCGAGGACTAACTATGGCTACACCTTC.

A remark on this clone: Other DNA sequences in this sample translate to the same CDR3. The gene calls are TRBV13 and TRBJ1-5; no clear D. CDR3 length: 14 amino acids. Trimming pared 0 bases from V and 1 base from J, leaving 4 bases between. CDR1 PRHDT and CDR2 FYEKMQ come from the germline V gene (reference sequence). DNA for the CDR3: TGTGCCAGCAGCTTAGGTCGCAGCAATCAGCCCCAGCATTTT. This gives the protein CASSLGRSNQPQHF.

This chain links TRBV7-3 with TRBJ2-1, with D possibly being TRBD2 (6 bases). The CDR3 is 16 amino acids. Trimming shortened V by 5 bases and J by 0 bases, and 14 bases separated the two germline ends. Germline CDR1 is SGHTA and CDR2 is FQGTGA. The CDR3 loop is CASSPDKTSSYNEQFF. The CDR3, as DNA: TGTGCCAGCAGCCCCGATAAGACTAGCTCCTACAATGAGCAGTTCTTC.

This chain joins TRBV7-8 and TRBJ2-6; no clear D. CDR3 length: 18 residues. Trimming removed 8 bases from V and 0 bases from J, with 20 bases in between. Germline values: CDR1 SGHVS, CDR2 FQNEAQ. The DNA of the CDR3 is TGTGCCAGCCAAATGACCCGGGCCCCTTTCTCTGGGGCCAACGTCCTGACTTTC. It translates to CASQMTRAPFSGANVLTF.

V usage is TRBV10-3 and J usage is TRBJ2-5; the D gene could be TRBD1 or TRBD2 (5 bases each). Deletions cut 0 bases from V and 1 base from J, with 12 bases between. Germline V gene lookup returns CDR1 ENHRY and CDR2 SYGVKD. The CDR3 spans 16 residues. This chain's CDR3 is CAISESMGESQETQYF. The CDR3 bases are TGTGCCATCAGTGAGTCGATGGGGGAGTCCCAAGAGACCCAGTACTTC.

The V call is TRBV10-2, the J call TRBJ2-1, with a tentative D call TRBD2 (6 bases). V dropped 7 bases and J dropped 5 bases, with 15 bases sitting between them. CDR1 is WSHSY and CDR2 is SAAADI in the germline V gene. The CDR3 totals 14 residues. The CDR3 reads CASIDGGFHNEQFF. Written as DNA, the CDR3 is TGCGCCAGCATAGATGGGGGGTTCCACAATGAGCAGTTCTTC.

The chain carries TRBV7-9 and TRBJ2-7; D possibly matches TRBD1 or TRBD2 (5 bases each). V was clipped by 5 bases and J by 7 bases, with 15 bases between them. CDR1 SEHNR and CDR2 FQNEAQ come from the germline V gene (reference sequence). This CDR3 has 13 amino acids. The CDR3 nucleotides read TGTGCCAGCAGCCGGGACCCCCCGGAGGAGCAGTACTTC. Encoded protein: CASSRDPPEEQYF.

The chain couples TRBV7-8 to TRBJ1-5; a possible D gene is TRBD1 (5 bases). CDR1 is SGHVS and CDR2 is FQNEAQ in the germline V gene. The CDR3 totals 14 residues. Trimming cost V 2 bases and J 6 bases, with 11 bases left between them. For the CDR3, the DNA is TGTGCCAGCAGCTTAAGACAGTTAGGTCAGCCCCAGCATTTT. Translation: CASSLRQLGQPQHF.

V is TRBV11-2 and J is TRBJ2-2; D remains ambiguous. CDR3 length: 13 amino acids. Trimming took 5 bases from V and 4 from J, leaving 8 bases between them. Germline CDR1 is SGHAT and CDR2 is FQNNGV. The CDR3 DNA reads TGTGCCAGCAGCCGCCGTTCCACCGGGGAGCTGTTTTTT. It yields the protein CASSRRSTGELFF.

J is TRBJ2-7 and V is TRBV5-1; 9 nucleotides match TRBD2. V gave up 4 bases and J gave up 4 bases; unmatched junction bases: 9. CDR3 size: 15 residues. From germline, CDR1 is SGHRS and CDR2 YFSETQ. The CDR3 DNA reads TGCGCCAGCAGCCCCCTAGCGGGGTGGTCTTACGAGCAGTACTTC. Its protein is CASSPLAGWSYEQYF.

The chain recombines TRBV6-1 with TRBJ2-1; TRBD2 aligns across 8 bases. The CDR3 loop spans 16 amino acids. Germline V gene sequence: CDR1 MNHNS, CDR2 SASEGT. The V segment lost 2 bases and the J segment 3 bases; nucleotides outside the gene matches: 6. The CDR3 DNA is TGTGCCAGCAGTGAACAACTAGCGGTCTACTACAATGAGCAGTTCTTC. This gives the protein CASSEQLAVYYNEQFF.

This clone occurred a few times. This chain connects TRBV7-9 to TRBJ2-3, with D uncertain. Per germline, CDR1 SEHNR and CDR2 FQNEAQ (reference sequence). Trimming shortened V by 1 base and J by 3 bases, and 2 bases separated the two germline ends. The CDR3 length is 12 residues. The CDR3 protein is CASSLETDTQYF. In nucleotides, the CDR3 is TGTGCCAGCAGCTTAGAAACAGATACGCAGTATTTT.

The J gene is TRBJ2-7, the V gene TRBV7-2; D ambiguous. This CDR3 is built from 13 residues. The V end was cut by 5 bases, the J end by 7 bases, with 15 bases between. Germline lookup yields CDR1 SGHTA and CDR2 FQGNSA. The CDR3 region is CASSPRWGREQYF. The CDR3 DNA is TGTGCCAGCAGCCCGAGGTGGGGTAGGGAGCAGTACTTC. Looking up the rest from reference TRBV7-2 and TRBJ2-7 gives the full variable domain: GAGVSQSPSNKVTEKGKDVELRCDPISGHTALYWYRQSLGQGLEFLIYFQGNSAPDKSGLPSDRFSAERTGGSVSTLTIQRTQQEDSAVYLCASSPRWGREQYFGPGTRLTVT.

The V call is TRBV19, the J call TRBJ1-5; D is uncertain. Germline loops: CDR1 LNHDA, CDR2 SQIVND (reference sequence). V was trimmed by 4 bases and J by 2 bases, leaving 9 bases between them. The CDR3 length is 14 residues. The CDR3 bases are TGTGCCAGTAGTAATCTTGGGGGCAATCAGCCCCAGCATTTT. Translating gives CASSNLGGNQPQHF.

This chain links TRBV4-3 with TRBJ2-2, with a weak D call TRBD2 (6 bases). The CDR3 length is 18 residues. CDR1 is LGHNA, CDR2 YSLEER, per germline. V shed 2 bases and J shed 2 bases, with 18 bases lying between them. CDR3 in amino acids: CASSQSASEDLNTGELFF. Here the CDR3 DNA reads TGCGCCAGCAGCCAATCGGCTAGCGAGGATCTTAACACCGGGGAGCTGTTTTTT.

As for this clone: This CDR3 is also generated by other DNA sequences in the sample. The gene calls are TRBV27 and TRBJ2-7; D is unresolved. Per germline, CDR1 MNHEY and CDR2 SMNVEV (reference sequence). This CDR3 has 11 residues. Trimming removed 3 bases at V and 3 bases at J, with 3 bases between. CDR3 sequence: CASSFGYEQYF. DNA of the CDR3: TGTGCCAGCAGTTTCGGCTACGAGCAGTACTTC.

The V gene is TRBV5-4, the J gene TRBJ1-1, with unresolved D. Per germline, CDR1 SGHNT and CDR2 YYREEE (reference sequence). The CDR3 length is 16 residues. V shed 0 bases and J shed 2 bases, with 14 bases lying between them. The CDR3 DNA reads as TGTGCCAGCAGCTTGGGTGTTAACAACCTTAACACTGAAGCTTTCTTT. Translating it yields CASSLGVNNLNTEAFF.

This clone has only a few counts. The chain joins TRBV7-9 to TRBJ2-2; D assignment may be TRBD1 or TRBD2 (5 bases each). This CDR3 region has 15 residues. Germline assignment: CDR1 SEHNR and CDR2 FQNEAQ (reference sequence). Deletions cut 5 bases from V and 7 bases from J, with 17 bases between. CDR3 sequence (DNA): TGTGCCAGCAGCACCCCGATTGGGGGAAACGGGGAGCTGTTTTTT. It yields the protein CASSTPIGGNGELFF.